This T cell receptor (beta chain) was identified during a study of T cells in Graves' hyperthyroidism and ophthalmopathy. Study conclusions and caveats: A median roughly six months before onset, the model predicted ophthalmopathy. Most thyroid-expanded clonotypes above 0.001 were also found in blood.

This clonotype occurred many times. Its antigen remains unknown. Uncontrolled infections, other autoimmune diseases, pregnancy or lactation led to exclusion of patients. Together with thyroid ultrasound, orbital computed tomography, serum thyroxine and TRAb, clinical symptoms were used for diagnoses. Germline assignment: CDR1 KGHDR and CDR2 SFDVKD. This CDR3 spans 15 amino acids. With 9 bases clipped from V and 4 bases from J, the junction kept 7 bases outside the gene matches. TCR beta CDR3 regions were amplified from RNA. Primed by the HTBI set, a first-round RT-PCR was run on the TCR CDR3. TCRdb called the multiplex PCR reads again in MiXCR, with one record for every CDR3 protein. The sample lists 89,000 or so distinct CDR3 sequences, 40% occurring once.

The sequence came from a woman aged 25-40 years with Graves' hyperthyroidism. The chain combines TRBV24-1 with TRBJ2-2; TRBD1 matches 10 bases. The sequenced sample consisted of peripheral blood or thyroid tissue (not recorded which). The CDR3 DNA is TGTGCCACCCGAGGGACAGGGGAGAGCACCGGGGAGCTGTTTTTT. This encodes CATRGTGESTGELFF.